This T cell receptor beta chain originates from a study of T cell responses to AZD1222 COVID-19 vaccine. Germline-derived CDR1 and CDR2 are LGHNA and YSLEER. The V gene end was trimmed by 0 bases and the J gene end by 6 bases; junction bases not matched to a gene: 14. CDR3 length: 17 amino acids. Clones were read by immunoSEQ multiplex PCR, and TCRdb kept only the in-frame ones, dropping some. The sample shows about 160,000 clones, over 80% of them seen only once. The sample here was peripheral blood, taken on day 0 of AZD1222 vaccination. This clonotype originated in an adult in good health. The V and J genes are TRBV4-3 and TRBJ2-7, with 7 bases aligning to TRBD1. The DNA of the CDR3 is TGCGCCAGCAGCCAAGAGGGGCGCCAGGGGGTTCTCGCCGAGCAGTACTTC. This encodes CASSQEGRQGVLAEQYF.